Below, 18 T cell receptor beta chains from the same sample are listed, as sequenced in a study of blood T cells in healthy people across ages. A second PCR of about 7 to 12 cycles used a sample-barcoded 5' primer and a J-beta primer mix. One entry per CDR3 protein, called by TCRdb with MiXCR from the 5' RACE reads. This repertoire shows fewer than 2 million distinct CDR3 sequences, approximately 40% found once; its top ten account for around 23%. Sequences were obtained from blood. The receptors were gathered from a human donor in good health.

The V call is TRBV5-1, the J call TRBJ2-5; 9 bases are shared with TRBD2. Trimming removed 3 bases from V and 3 bases from J; junction bases left unmatched: 3. CDR1 SGHRS and CDR2 YFSETQ come from the germline V gene. The CDR3 is made up of 14 amino acids. The CDR3 coding sequence is TGCGCCAGCAGCTCTGTAGCGGGGGAAGAGACCCAGTACTTC. It translates to CASSSVAGEETQYF.

V is TRBV29-1 and J is TRBJ1-6; D unclear. The germline V and J ends were trimmed by 7 bases and 0 bases, with 16 bases remaining between them. The CDR3 has 16 amino acids. Germline CDR1 reads SQVTM; CDR2 reads ANQGSEA. The CDR3 nucleotides are TGCAGCGCTCCGGACCGCGACTTCTCCTATAATTCACCCCTCCACTTT. Protein: CSAPDRDFSYNSPLHF.

This clonotype came up many times. The chain uses TRBV7-9 and TRBJ2-6, with TRBD1 matching 7 bases. This CDR3 spans 15 amino acids. V dropped 4 bases and J dropped 2; count of bases not matched to a gene: 2. The germline V gene encodes CDR1 SEHNR and CDR2 FQNEAQ (reference sequence). CDR3 coding DNA: TGTGCCAGCAGCTCCGACAGGGCTGGGGCCAACGTCCTGACTTTC. It translates to CASSSDRAGANVLTF.

The rearrangement links TRBV30 to TRBJ2-1; the match to TRBD2 covers 16 bases. This CDR3 comprises 17 residues. Germline CDR1 and CDR2: GTSNPN and SVGIG (reference sequence). V shed 0 bases, J shed 5 bases, and the junction held 4 bases outside the gene matches. In DNA form, the CDR3 reads TGTGCCTGGAGTGTAGGGACTAGCGGGGGGGCAGACAATGAGCAGTTCTTC. Translated, it gives CAWSVGTSGGADNEQFF.

The chain carries TRBV5-1 and TRBJ2-6; weak D call: TRBD2 (5 bases). The CDR3 runs to 17 residues. The V end lost 1 base, the J end lost 0 bases, and 11 bases lay between the germline ends. CDR1 and CDR2 (germline): SGHRS, YFSETQ. The CDR3, as DNA: TGCGCCAGCAGCTTGATGCGGGTGGACTCTGGGGCCAACGTCCTGACTTTC. The encoded protein is CASSLMRVDSGANVLTF.

The chain has TRBV11-2 and TRBJ1-1; no clear D. This CDR3 contains 15 residues. The germline CDR1 and CDR2 sequences are SGHAT and FQNNGV. With 0 bases removed from V and 0 bases from J, the gap between germline ends came to 8 bases. CDR3 protein: CASSLDPTVNTEAFF. The CDR3 region has the DNA TGTGCCAGCAGCTTAGATCCGACGGTGAACACTGAAGCTTTCTTT. Variable domain in full (rest from reference TRBV11-2 and TRBJ1-1): EAGVAQSPRYKIIEKRQSVAFWCNPISGHATLYWYQQILGQGPKLLIQFQNNGVVDDSQLPKDRFSAERLKGVDSTLKIQPAKLEDSAVYLCASSLDPTVNTEAFFGQGTRLTVV.

As DNA, the CDR3 is TGTGCCAGCAGCTTATTTGGGACTAGCCGAACGCAGTATTTT. This translates into CASSLFGTSRTQYF. The chain uses TRBV7-2 and TRBJ2-3, with TRBD2 matching 9 bases. The trim removed 2 bases at V and 9 bases at J, leaving 6 bases unmatched. Germline CDR1 and CDR2: SGHTA and FQGNSA. This CDR3 is 14 amino acids long.

The chain uses TRBV6-2 or TRBV6-3 and TRBJ1-4; TRBD1 agrees at 7 bases. With V trimmed by 7 bases and J by 6 bases, 14 bases remained unmatched. The CDR3 contains 16 residues. Germline V lookup: CDR1 MNHEY, CDR2 SVGEGT. The CDR3 protein is CASIHSAGTEYEKLFF. The CDR3, as DNA: TGTGCCAGCATCCACTCCGCGGGGACAGAGTATGAAAAACTGTTTTTT.

Written as DNA, the CDR3 is TGCAGTGCTCTAGAGGCCCGGAGAGGTGAAAAACTGTTTTTT. It encodes CSALEARRGEKLFF. V is TRBV20-1 and J is TRBJ1-4; no clear D gene. The CDR3 has 14 amino acids. The V and J ends lost 5 bases and 7 bases respectively, with 17 bases between them. Germline CDR1 DFQATT, CDR2 SNEGSKA (reference sequence).

CDR3 sequence: CASSLVYGSEETQYF. The CDR3 nucleotides are TGTGCCAGCAGCTTGGTGTATGGAAGCGAAGAGACCCAGTACTTC. This sequence joins TRBV5-6 and TRBJ2-5; unclear D gene. The V end lost 0 bases, the J end lost 3 bases, and 12 bases lay between the germline ends. The germline CDR1 and CDR2 sequences are SGHDT and YYEEEE. The CDR3 spans 15 residues.

This sequence joins TRBV6-1 and TRBJ1-1; D remains ambiguous. The V end lost 4 bases, the J end lost 0 bases, and 6 bases lay between the germline ends. The CDR3 covers 13 residues. Germline V CDR1 and CDR2: MNHNS, SASEGT. The DNA for the CDR3 is TGTGCCAGCAGTGGCGTCGTGAACACTGAAGCTTTCTTT. Translating gives CASSGVVNTEAFF.

The chain carries TRBV12-3 or TRBV12-4 and TRBJ2-5; D unclear. Trimming left V 10 bases short and J 1 base short, with 16 bases between. This CDR3 has 14 residues. CDR3 bases: TGTGCCACCCAGCTTGGCGCGGCCCAAGAGACCCAGTACTTC. Amino acid sequence: CATQLGAAQETQYF.

This clonotype was detected only a few times. This chain links TRBV28 with TRBJ2-6, with D perhaps TRBD1 (6 bases). This CDR3 spans 18 amino acids. V lost 6 bases, J lost 0 bases, and 18 bases lay in between. CDR1 and CDR2 (germline): MDHEN, SYDVKM. CDR3: CASSLERDTYSGANVLTF. In nucleotides, the CDR3 is TGTGCCAGCAGCCTGGAACGGGACACTTACTCTGGGGCCAACGTCCTGACTTTC.

This chain uses TRBV28 with TRBJ1-1, with TRBD1 matching 7 bases. The CDR3 is 17 amino acids. The V segment lost 5 bases and the J segment 1 base; nucleotides outside the gene matches: 13. Germline CDR1 reads MDHEN; CDR2 reads SYDVKM. Written as DNA, the CDR3 is TGTGCCAGCAGTCCTCTCTCGGCAGACAGGGAGAACACTGAAGCTTTCTTT. It translates to CASSPLSADRENTEAFF.

V is TRBV27 and J is TRBJ1-1; 8 positions agree with TRBD1. V shed 4 bases and J 7 bases; nucleotides not matched to a gene: 8. CDR1 MNHEY and CDR2 SMNVEV come from the germline V gene (reference sequence). This CDR3 is built from 14 residues. CDR3 coding DNA: TGTGCCAGCAGTTCCCCAGACAGGGGTGATGAAGCTTTCTTT. Translating it yields CASSSPDRGDEAFF.

The chain employs TRBV12-3 or TRBV12-4 and TRBJ1-1, with no clear D. This CDR3 region has 16 residues. Deletions cut 3 bases from V and 1 base from J, with 15 bases between. The CDR3: CASSFGTVKGNTEAFF. DNA of the CDR3: TGTGCCAGCAGTTTTGGTACGGTAAAGGGGAACACTGAAGCTTTCTTT.

The chain employs TRBV7-2 and TRBJ1-2, with TRBD1 as a possible D gene (5 bases). The V end was cut by 7 bases, the J end by 2 bases, with 11 bases between. CDR1 is SGHTA, CDR2 FQGNSA, per germline. CDR3 length: 13 amino acids. The chain's CDR3 is CASNTGLNYGYTF. CDR3 DNA: TGTGCCAGCAACACAGGCCTAAACTATGGCTACACCTTC.

This clonotype was observed a few times. This sequence joins TRBV29-1 and TRBJ1-2, with D perhaps TRBD1 (5 bases). Germline CDR1 is SQVTM and CDR2 is ANQGSEA. This CDR3 has 14 amino acids. V lost 6 bases, J lost 5 bases, and 19 bases lay in between. The CDR3 sequence: CSVETQVGDYGYTF. CDR3 DNA: TGCAGCGTCGAGACTCAGGTGGGGGATTATGGCTACACCTTC.